A single sample gave rise to the 23 T cell receptor beta chains below, sequenced in a study of shared clonotypes between healthy human individuals. Assay used: immunoSEQ multiplex PCR; TCRdb lists only in-frame clones, some missing. The table includes under 1,100,000 clones, 75% to 80% detected once. The sequencing input was memory CD4+ T cells from PBMCs. Regarding subset: CD45RA-negative fraction. The receptors were gathered from a man younger than 35 in good health. Some clones in this sample may be carry-over from other donors' samples.

The V and J genes are TRBV27 and TRBJ2-7, with TRBD2 matching over 14 bases. V lost 4 bases to trimming and J lost 4 bases; unmatched junction nucleotides: 6. CDR3 length equals 16 residues. Germline V gene sequence: CDR1 MNHEY, CDR2 SMNVEV (reference sequence). The CDR3 loop reads CASSSGTSGRGYEQYF. CDR3 bases: TGTGCCAGCAGTTCCGGGACTAGCGGGAGAGGGTACGAGCAGTACTTC.

The chain has TRBV7-8 and TRBJ2-6, with D uncertain. Trimming shortened V by 5 bases and J by 9 bases, and 11 bases separated the two germline ends. The CDR3 is 13 amino acids. The germline gives CDR1 SGHVS, CDR2 FQNEAQ. The CDR3 loop is CASSPGVGNVLTF. The CDR3 DNA reads TGTGCCAGCAGCCCTGGGGTGGGCAACGTCCTGACTTTC.

Turning to this clone: In the same sample, other DNA sequences code for this CDR3. V usage is TRBV7-3 and J usage is TRBJ2-1, with TRBD1 matching 10 bases. Germline V gene data show CDR1 as SGHTA and CDR2 as FQGTGA. The CDR3 sequence is 15 residues long. V lost 5 bases and J lost 2; bases outside the gene matches: 3. CDR3 in amino acids: CASSETGGPYNEQFF. Here the CDR3 DNA reads TGTGCCAGCAGCGAGACAGGGGGCCCCTACAATGAGCAGTTCTTC.

The chain employs TRBV7-6 and TRBJ2-3; 7 positions agree with TRBD1. Trimming took 5 bases from V and 5 from J; bases not matched to a gene: 7. Looked up from germline, CDR1 is SGHVS and CDR2 is FNYEAQ. CDR3 length: 14 residues. CDR3 amino acids: CASSPRGQKDTQYF. In DNA, the CDR3 is TGTGCCAGCAGCCCGAGGGGGCAGAAAGATACGCAGTATTTT.

The chain employs TRBV28 and TRBJ1-1; 8 bases fit TRBD1. The CDR3 is 17 residues long. The germline gives CDR1 MDHEN, CDR2 SYDVKM. The J segment lost 0 bases and the V segment lost 2 bases, leaving 8 bases of the junction unmatched. The CDR3 region is CASSLPLDRDMNTEAFF. Here the CDR3 DNA reads TGTGCCAGCAGTTTACCTCTGGACAGGGATATGAACACTGAAGCTTTCTTT.

The J gene is TRBJ2-6, the V gene TRBV5-4; D gene ambiguous. CDR1 and CDR2 (germline): SGHNT, YYREEE (reference sequence). The length of the CDR3 is 15 residues. V lost 4 bases and J 9 bases, leaving 17 bases between the germline ends. The DNA for the CDR3 is TGTGCCAGCAGCCTCATGGATGGTATGGGCAACGTCCTGACTTTC. Its translation: CASSLMDGMGNVLTF.

Regarding this clone: A far larger clone is off by one base, so a read error is likely. Other DNA sequences in this sample translate to the same CDR3. The chain combines TRBV4-2 with TRBJ2-2, with a weak D call TRBD1 (5 bases). The CDR3 covers 17 residues. Germline V lookup: CDR1 LGHNA, CDR2 YNFKEQ. In DNA form, the CDR3 reads TGTGCCAGTAGCCAAACAAAACCGGGCCGGACAACCGGGGAGCTGTTTTTT. This encodes CASSQTKPGRTTGELFF.

V and J are TRBV7-2 and TRBJ1-1, with TRBD1 matching 7 bases. The V gene's germline CDR1 is SGHTA and CDR2 FQGNSA. The J segment lost 1 base and the V segment lost 5 bases, leaving 7 bases of the junction unmatched. The CDR3 has 15 amino acids. The CDR3 loop is CASSRTRTGNTEAFF. The CDR3 coding sequence is TGTGCCAGCAGCCGCACCCGGACAGGGAACACTGAAGCTTTCTTT.

The chain recombines TRBV28 with TRBJ1-1; D gene uncertain. V dropped 4 bases and J dropped 11 bases, with 17 bases sitting between them. CDR3 length: 13 residues. Germline V CDR1 and CDR2: MDHEN, SYDVKM. The CDR3 region is CASSSEAVSFAFF. The CDR3 DNA follows: TGTGCCAGCAGTTCTGAGGCTGTCTCTTTCGCTTTCTTT. Drawing the rest from reference TRBV28 and TRBJ1-1, the complete variable domain is DVKVTQSSRYLVKRTGEKVFLECVQDMDHENMFWYRQDPGLGLRLIYFSYDVKMKEKGDIPEGYSVSREKKERFSLILESASTNQTSMYLCASSSEAVSFAFFGQGTRLTVV.

The genes are TRBV5-1 and TRBJ1-2; TRBD1 matches at 10 bases. Germline V gives CDR1 SGHRS, CDR2 YFSETQ. With V trimmed by 4 bases and J by 7 bases, 7 bases remained unmatched. CDR3 length: 14 amino acids. The CDR3 loop is CASSTLTGGSGYTF. CDR3 sequence (DNA): TGCGCCAGCAGCACCCTGACAGGGGGCAGTGGCTACACCTTC.

In the case of this clone: A much larger clone differs by one base, so this may be a read error. This chain links TRBV14 with TRBJ1-2; maybe TRBD1 (5 bases). V was trimmed by 2 bases and J by 4 bases, leaving 5 bases between them. The germline CDR1 and CDR2 sequences are SGHDN and FVKESK. The CDR3 is 12 residues long. DNA of the CDR3: TGTGCCAGCAGCCAACAGGGCTATGGCTACACCTTC. Translating gives CASSQQGYGYTF.

The sample holds many counts of this clone. The J gene is TRBJ2-2, the V gene TRBV2, with D perhaps TRBD2 (5 bases). V was pared by 0 bases and J by 5 bases, with 7 bases between. Per germline, CDR1 SNHLY and CDR2 FYNNEI. The CDR3 extends over 14 amino acids. CDR3 loop: CASSEAGGTGELFF. Here the CDR3 DNA reads TGTGCCAGCAGTGAAGCGGGCGGGACCGGGGAGCTGTTTTTT.

The chain joins TRBV5-4 to TRBJ2-2; D is unclear. Germline V CDR1 and CDR2: SGHNT, YYREEE (reference sequence). This CDR3 is built from 14 residues. The V and J ends lost 0 bases and 4 bases respectively, with 7 bases between them. CDR3 region: CASSLGQATGELFF. Written as DNA, the CDR3 is TGTGCCAGCAGCTTGGGTCAGGCCACCGGGGAGCTGTTTTTT. Based on the CDR3 plus reference TRBV5-4 and TRBJ2-2, the full variable domain is ETGVTQSPTHLIKTRGQQVTLRCSSQSGHNTVSWYQQALGQGPQFIFQYYREEENGRGNFPPRFSGLQFPNYSSELNVNALELDDSALYLCASSLGQATGELFFGEGSRLTVL.

The chain is built from TRBV5-6 and TRBJ1-5, with no clear D. V dropped 4 bases and J dropped 5 bases, with 13 bases sitting between them. In germline, CDR1 is SGHDT, CDR2 YYEEEE. CDR3 length: 14 residues. The CDR3 loop is CASSLRGVHQPQHF. CDR3 in DNA: TGTGCCAGCAGCCTACGTGGGGTACATCAGCCCCAGCATTTT.

This chain joins TRBV6-5 and TRBJ2-1, with D unresolved. CDR3 length equals 11 residues. Germline V CDR1 and CDR2: MNHEY, SVGAGI. V was clipped by 7 bases and J by 6 bases, with 7 bases between them. The DNA of the CDR3 is TGTGCCAGCACCGGAGTCAATGAGCAGTTCTTC. Its translation: CASTGVNEQFF.

The chain carries TRBV29-1 and TRBJ2-5; D uncertain. Matching the DNA end better, TRBJ2-7 makes the J call doubtful. Germline CDR1 SQVTM, CDR2 ANQGSEA. The CDR3 has 11 amino acids. The CDR3: CSVEVSYEQYF. The DNA for the CDR3 is TGCAGCGTTGAAGTGTCGTACGAGCAGTACTTC.

This chain connects TRBV10-3 to TRBJ2-5, with 9 bases aligning to TRBD2. The length of the CDR3 is 17 residues. The junction had 11 bases not matched to a gene; V was cut back by 5 bases and J by 1 base. Per the germline V gene, CDR1 is ENHRY and CDR2 is SYGVKD. The CDR3 DNA follows: TGTGCCATCAGTACGCCCCGCGGGAGGGTAACCCAAGAGACCCAGTACTTC. Translating gives CAISTPRGRVTQETQYF.

The chain recombines TRBV7-9 with TRBJ2-3; perhaps TRBD1 as D (6 bases). Trimming left V 5 bases short and J 5 bases short, with 17 bases between. The germline V gene has CDR1 SEHNR and CDR2 FQNEAQ (reference sequence). The CDR3 loop spans 15 amino acids. The CDR3 sequence: CASSPGVVRGDTQYF. CDR3 in DNA: TGTGCCAGCAGCCCAGGGGTAGTTCGGGGAGATACGCAGTATTTT.

The J gene is TRBJ2-4, the V gene TRBV15; perhaps TRBD1 as D (5 bases). The CDR3 is 11 amino acids. The V gene lost 5 bases and the J gene lost 13 bases, with 12 bases spanning the gap. Germline CDR1 reads LNHNV; CDR2 reads YYDKDF (reference sequence). The CDR3 DNA follows: TGTGCCACCAGCTCATACAGGTTGCAGTACTTC. Its protein product is CATSSYRLQYF.

Many counts were recorded for this clone. Other DNA sequences in the sample encode the same CDR3. V usage is TRBV7-9 and J usage is TRBJ2-7, with 10 bases aligning to TRBD1. Germline CDR1 SEHNR, CDR2 FQNEAQ (reference sequence). Trimming removed 4 bases from V and 3 bases from J; junction bases left unmatched: 0. The CDR3 runs 13 residues. CDR3 coding DNA: TGTGCCAGCAGCTGGACAGGGGGCTACGAGCAGTACTTC. Amino acids: CASSWTGGYEQYF.

This chain links TRBV15 with TRBJ1-5; D is undetermined. The CDR3 has 13 residues. Germline loops: CDR1 LNHNV, CDR2 YYDKDF (reference sequence). Trimming left V 3 bases short and J 8 bases short, with 11 bases between. The CDR3 region is CATSRGSGEPQHF. In DNA form, the CDR3 reads TGTGCCACCAGCAGGGGGTCTGGGGAGCCCCAGCATTTT.

The V gene is TRBV28, the J gene TRBJ1-2, with D perhaps matching TRBD1 (5 bases). The germline CDR1 and CDR2 sequences are MDHEN and SYDVKM. Trimming took off 6 bases at V and 5 bases at J, with 13 bases between the two ends. The CDR3 has 13 amino acids. This chain's CDR3 is CASRRQSEYGYTF. Written as DNA, the CDR3 is TGTGCCAGCAGACGACAGTCAGAGTATGGCTACACCTTC.

This clone was detected only once. The chain joins TRBV7-2 to TRBJ1-2, with 7 positions matching TRBD1. Germline trimming cut 7 bases from V and 6 bases from J; bases unmatched to any gene: 8. The CDR3 totals 13 residues. Germline CDR1 SGHTA, CDR2 FQGNSA. The CDR3 region has the DNA TGTGCCAGCACCAAACAGGGGTTCCATGGCTACACCTTC. Protein: CASTKQGFHGYTF.